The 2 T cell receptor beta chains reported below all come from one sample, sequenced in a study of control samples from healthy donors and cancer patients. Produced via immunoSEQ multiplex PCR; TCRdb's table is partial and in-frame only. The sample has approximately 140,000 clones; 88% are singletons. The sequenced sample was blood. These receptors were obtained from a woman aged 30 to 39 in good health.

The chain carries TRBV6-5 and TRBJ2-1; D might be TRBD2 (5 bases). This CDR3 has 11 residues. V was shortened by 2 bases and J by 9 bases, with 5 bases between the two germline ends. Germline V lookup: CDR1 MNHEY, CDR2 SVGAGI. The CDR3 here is CASSYRGEQFF. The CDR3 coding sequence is TGTGCCAGCAGTTACCGGGGTGAGCAGTTCTTC.

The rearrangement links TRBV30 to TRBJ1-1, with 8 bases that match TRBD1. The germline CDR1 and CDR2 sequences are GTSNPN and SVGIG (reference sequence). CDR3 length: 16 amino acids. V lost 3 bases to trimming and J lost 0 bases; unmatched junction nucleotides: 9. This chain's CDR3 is CAWRDPDRGLNTEAFF. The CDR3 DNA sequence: TGTGCCTGGAGGGATCCAGACAGGGGATTGAACACTGAAGCTTTCTTT.